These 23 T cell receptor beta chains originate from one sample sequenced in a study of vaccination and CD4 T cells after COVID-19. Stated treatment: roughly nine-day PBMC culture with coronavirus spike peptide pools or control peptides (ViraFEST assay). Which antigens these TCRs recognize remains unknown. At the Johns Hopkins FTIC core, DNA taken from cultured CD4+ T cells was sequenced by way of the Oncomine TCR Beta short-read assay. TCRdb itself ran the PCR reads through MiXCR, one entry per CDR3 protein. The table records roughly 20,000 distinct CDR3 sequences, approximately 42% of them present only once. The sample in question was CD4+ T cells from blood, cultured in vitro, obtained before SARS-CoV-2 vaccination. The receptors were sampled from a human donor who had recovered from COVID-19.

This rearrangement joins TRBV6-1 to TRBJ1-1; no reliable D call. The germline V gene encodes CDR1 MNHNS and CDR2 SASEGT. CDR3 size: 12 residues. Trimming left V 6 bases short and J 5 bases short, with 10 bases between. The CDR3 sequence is CASSPVGTEAFF. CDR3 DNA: TGTGCCAGCAGCCCCGTTGGGACTGAAGCTTTCTTT.

CDR3: CASSLDRQASSFAYF. DNA of the CDR3: TGTGCCAGCAGCTTAGATAGACAGGCGTCCTCGTTTGCGTATTTT. The rearrangement uses TRBV7-9 and TRBJ2-3, with a tentative D call TRBD1 (6 bases). This CDR3 has 15 amino acids. Trimming stripped 1 base from V and 14 bases from J, with 22 bases between. CDR1 SEHNR and CDR2 FQNEAQ come from the germline V gene (reference sequence).

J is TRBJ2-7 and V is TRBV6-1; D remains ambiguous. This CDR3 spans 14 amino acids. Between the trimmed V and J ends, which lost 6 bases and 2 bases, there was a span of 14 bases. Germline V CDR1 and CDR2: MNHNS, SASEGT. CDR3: CASRAREPPYEQYF. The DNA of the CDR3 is TGTGCCAGCAGGGCACGTGAGCCGCCCTACGAGCAGTACTTC.

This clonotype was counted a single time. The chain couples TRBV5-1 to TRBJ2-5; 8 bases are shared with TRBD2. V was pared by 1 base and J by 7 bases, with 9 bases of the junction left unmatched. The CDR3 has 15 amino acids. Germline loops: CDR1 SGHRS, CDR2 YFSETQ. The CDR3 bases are TGCGCCAGCAGCTTGCCCAGCGGGGGCCGGGGGACCCAGTACTTC. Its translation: CASSLPSGGRGTQYF.

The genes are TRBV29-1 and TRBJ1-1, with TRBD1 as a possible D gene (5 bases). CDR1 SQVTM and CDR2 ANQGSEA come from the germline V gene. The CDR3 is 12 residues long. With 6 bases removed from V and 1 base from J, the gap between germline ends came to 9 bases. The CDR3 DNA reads TGCAGCGTCTCCGACAGGAACACTGAAGCTTTCTTT. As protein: CSVSDRNTEAFF.

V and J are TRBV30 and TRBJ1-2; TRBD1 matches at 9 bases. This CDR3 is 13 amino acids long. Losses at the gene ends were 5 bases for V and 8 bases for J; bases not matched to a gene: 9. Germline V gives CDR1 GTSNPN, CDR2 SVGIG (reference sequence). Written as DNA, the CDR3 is TGTGCCTGGGACACAGGGGGCCTGGGAGGCTACACCTTC. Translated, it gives CAWDTGGLGGYTF.

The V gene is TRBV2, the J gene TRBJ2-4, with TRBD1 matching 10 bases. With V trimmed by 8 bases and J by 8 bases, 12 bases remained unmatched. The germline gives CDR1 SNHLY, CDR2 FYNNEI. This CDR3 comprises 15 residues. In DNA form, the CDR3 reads TGTGCCAGCGGGCCCTTGGGACAGGGGACGGACATTCAGTACTTC. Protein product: CASGPLGQGTDIQYF.

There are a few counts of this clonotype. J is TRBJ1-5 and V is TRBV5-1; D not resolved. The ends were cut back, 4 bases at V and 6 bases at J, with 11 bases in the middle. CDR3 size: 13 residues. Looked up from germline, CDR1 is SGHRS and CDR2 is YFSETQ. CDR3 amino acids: CASSLRPSQPQHF. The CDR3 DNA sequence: TGCGCCAGCAGCCTGCGACCAAGTCAGCCCCAGCATTTT.

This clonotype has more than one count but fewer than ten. CDR3 sequence: CASSFGGSVYEQYF. The CDR3 nucleotides are TGTGCCAGCAGCTTCGGGGGGTCAGTATACGAGCAGTACTTC. The rearrangement joins TRBV7-2 to TRBJ2-7, with TRBD2 identical over 7 bases. V lost 3 bases to trimming and J lost 4 bases; unmatched junction nucleotides: 6. This CDR3 spans 14 amino acids. The V gene's germline CDR1 is SGHTA and CDR2 FQGNSA.

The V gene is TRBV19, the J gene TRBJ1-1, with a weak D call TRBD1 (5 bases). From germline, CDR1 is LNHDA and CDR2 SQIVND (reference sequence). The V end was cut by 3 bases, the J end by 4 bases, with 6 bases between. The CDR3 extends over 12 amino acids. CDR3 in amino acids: CASSMGRTEAFF. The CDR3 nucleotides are TGTGCCAGTAGTATGGGGCGCACTGAAGCTTTCTTT.

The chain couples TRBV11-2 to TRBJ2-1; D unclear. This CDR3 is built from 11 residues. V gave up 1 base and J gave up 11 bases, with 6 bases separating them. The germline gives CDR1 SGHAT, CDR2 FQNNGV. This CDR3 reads CASSLVGKQFF. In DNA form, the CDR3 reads TGTGCCAGCAGCTTAGTAGGGAAGCAGTTCTTC.

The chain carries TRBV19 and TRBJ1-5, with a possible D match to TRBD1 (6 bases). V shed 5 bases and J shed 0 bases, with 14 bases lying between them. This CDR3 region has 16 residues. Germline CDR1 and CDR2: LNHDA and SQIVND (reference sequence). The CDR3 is CASSVGTLNSNQPQHF. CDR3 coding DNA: TGTGCCAGTAGTGTCGGGACACTCAATAGCAATCAGCCCCAGCATTTT.

The chain's CDR3 is CSARDGRDFTPGTDTQYF. The CDR3 DNA follows: TGCAGTGCTAGAGACGGGCGGGATTTTACACCGGGCACAGATACGCAGTATTTT. The chain carries TRBV20-1 and TRBJ2-3; TRBD2 might be the D (6 bases). The CDR3 length is 18 residues. The germline V and J ends were trimmed by 0 bases and 1 base, with 20 bases remaining between them. Germline values: CDR1 DFQATT, CDR2 SNEGSKA (reference sequence).

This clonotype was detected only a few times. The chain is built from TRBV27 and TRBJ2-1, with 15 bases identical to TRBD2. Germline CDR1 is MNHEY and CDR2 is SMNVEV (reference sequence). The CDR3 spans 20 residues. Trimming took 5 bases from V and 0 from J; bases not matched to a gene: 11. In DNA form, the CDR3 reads TGTGCCAGCAGTAGCCGAGGGACTAGCGGGAGGATCGACTCCTACAATGAGCAGTTCTTC. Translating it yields CASSSRGTSGRIDSYNEQFF.

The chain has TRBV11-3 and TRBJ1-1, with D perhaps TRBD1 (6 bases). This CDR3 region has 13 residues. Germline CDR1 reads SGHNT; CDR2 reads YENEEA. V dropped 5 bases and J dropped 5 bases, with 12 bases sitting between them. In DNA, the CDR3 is TGTGCCAGCAGCATCACCCAGGGGACTGAAGCTTTCTTT. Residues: CASSITQGTEAFF.

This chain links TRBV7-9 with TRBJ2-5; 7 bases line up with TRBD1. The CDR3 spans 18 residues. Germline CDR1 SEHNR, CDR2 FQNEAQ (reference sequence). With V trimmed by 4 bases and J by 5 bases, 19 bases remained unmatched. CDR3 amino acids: CASSSITIQGSVTETQYF. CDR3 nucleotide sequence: TGTGCCAGCAGCTCAATCACGATACAGGGGTCCGTTACGGAGACCCAGTACTTC.

CDR3 residues: CASSSDRVGGNQPQHF. The CDR3 DNA is TGTGCCAGCAGCTCCGACAGGGTGGGTGGCAATCAGCCCCAGCATTTT. The V and J genes are TRBV7-2 and TRBJ1-5, with 7 bases identical to TRBD1. V lost 4 bases and J lost 2; bases outside the gene matches: 8. Germline assignment: CDR1 SGHTA and CDR2 FQGNSA. This CDR3 has 16 residues.

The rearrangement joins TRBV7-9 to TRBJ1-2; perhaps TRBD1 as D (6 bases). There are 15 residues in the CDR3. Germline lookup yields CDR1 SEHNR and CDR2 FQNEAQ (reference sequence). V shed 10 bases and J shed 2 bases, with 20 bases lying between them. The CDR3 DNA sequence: TGTGCCACCTCCGGGGGGCCTCACTTAAACTATGGCTACACCTTC. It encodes CATSGGPHLNYGYTF.

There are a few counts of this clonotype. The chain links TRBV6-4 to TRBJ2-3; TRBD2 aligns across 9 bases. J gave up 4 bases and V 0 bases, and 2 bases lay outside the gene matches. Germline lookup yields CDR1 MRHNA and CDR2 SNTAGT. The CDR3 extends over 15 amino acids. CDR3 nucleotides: TGTGCCAGCAGTGACTCGGCGGGGGGGCCAGATACGCAGTATTTT. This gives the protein CASSDSAGGPDTQYF.

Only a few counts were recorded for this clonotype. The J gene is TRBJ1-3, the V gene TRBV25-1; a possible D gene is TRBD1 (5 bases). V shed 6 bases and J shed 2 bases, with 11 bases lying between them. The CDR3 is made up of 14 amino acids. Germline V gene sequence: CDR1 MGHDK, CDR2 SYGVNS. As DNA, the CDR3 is TGTGCCAGCAGGCGGGGGGGAACTGGAAACACCATATATTTT. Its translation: CASRRGGTGNTIYF. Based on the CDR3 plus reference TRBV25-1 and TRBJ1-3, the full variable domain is EADIYQTPRYLVIGTGKKITLECSQTMGHDKMYWYQQDPGMELHLIHYSYGVNSTEKGDLSSESTVSRIRTEHFPLTLESARPSHTSQYLCASRRGGTGNTIYFGEGSWLTVV.

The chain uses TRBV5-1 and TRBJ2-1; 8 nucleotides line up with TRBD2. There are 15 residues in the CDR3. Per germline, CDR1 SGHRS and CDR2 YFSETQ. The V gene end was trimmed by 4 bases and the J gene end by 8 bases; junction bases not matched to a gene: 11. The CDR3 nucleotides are TGCGCCAGCAGCACGGAGACTAGCGAGGTGGATGAGCAGTTCTTC. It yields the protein CASSTETSEVDEQFF.

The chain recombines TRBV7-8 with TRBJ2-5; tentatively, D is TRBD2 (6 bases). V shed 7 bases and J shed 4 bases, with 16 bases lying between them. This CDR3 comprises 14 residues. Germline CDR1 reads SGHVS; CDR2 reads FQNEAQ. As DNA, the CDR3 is TGTGCCAGCACCCTCACGGGAGTTATAGAGACCCAGTACTTC. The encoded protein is CASTLTGVIETQYF.

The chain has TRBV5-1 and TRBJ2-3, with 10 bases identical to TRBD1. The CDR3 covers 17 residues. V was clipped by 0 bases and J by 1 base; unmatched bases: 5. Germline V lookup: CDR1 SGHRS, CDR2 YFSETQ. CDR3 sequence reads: CASSLDLGTGGTDTQYF. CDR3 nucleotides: TGCGCCAGCAGCTTGGACCTAGGGACAGGGGGCACAGATACGCAGTATTTT.